This TCR beta chain comes out of a study of molecular identifiers for immune sequencing clone quantification. The CDR3 runs to 15 residues. The J segment lost 6 bases and the V segment lost 1 base, leaving 7 bases of the junction unmatched. Germline CDR1 is LGHNA and CDR2 is YSLEER. MiXCR was run by TCRdb on the PCR reads, yielding one entry per CDR3 protein. The sample includes 15,000 to 20,000 distinct CDR3 sequences, over 20% of them seen just once. This TCR was recovered from a human donor in good health. Some libraries in this study had Jurkat cell RNA spiked in. Source material: naive CD8+ T cells from blood, with Jurkat cell RNA spiked in. Subset defined: FACS-sorted CD8+CD4-CCR7+CD45RA+ naive T cells. The chain has TRBV4-3 and TRBJ2-3; TRBD1 agrees at 7 bases. CDR3 nucleotides: TGCGCCAGCAGCCAAGGGACAGGTGTATCGGATACGCAGTATTTT. As protein: CASSQGTGVSDTQYF.